This TCR beta chain was captured by sequencing in a study of OX40 agonist ivuxolimab in advanced cancers. The CDR3 consists of 13 residues. Germline V lookup: CDR1 KGHSH, CDR2 LQKENI. V was cut by 0 bases and J by 10 bases, with 10 bases left in between. For this clone: Its antigen is not known.

Only in-frame clones appear in the TCRdb table, and some are missing; sequencing was by immunoSEQ multiplex PCR. The sample lists about 79,000 clones, 88% occurring once. General observations from the study: Clonal expansion by week 6 occurred in CD4+ and CD8+ blood T cells (at 0.1 to 3.0 mg/kg).

The specimen was CD4+ or CD8+ T cells sorted from blood, collected in a trial of the OX40 agonist ivuxolimab. The gene calls are TRBV18 and TRBJ2-1; D ambiguous. This TCR was recovered from an adult with an advanced solid tumor such as melanoma, head and neck, liver or kidney cancer. The CDR3 nucleotides are TGTGCCAGCTCACCACCCCAGCCCCGGGAGCAGTTCTTC. This sequence encodes CASSPPQPREQFF.